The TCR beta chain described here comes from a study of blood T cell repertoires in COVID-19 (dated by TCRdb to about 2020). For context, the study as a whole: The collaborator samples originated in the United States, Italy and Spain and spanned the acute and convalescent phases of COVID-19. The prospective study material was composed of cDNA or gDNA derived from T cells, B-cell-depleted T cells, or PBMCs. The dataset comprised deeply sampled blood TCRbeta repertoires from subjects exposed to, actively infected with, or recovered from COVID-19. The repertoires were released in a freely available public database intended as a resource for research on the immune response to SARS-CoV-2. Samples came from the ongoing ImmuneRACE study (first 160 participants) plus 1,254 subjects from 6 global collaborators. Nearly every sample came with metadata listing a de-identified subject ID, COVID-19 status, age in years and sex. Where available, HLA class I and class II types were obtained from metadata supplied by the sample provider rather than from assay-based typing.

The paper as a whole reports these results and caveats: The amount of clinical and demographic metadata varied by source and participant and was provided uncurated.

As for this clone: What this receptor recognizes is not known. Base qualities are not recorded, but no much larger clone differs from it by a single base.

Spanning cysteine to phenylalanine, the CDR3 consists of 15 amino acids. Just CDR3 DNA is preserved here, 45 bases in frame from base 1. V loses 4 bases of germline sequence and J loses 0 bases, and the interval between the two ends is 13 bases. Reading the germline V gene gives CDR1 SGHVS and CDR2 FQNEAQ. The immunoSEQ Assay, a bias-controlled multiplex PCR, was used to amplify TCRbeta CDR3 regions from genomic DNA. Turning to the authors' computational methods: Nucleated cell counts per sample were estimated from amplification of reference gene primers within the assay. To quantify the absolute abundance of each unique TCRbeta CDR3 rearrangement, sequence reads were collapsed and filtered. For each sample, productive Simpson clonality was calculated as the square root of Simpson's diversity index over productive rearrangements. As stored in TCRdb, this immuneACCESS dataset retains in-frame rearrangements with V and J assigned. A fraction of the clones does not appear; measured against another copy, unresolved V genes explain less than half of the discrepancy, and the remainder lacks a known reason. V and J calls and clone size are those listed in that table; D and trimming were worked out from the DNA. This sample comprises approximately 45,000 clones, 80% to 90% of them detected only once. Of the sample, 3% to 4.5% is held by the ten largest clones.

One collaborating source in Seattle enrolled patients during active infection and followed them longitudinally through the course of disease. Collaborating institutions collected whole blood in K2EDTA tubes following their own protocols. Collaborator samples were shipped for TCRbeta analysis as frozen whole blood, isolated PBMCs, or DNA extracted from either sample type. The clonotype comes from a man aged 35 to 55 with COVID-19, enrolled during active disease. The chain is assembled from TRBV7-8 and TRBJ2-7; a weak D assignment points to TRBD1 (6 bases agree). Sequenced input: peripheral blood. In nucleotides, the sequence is TGTGCCAGCAGCTGGAGACAGGATTTCTCCTACGAGCAGTACTTC. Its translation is CASSWRQDFSYEQYF. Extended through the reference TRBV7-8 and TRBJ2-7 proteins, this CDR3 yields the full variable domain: GAGVSQSPRYKVAKRGQDVALRCDPISGHVSLFWYQQALGQGPEFLTYFQNEAQLDKSGLPSDRFFAERPEGSVSTLKIQRTQQEDSAVYLCASSWRQDFSYEQYFGPGTRLTVT.